The T cell receptor beta chain under discussion was sequenced for a study of early T cells in non-severe SARS-CoV-2 infection. Overall study: Bulk RNA taken from unsorted whole blood was sequenced, leaving chains unpaired.

TCRdb called the 5' RACE reads again in MiXCR, with one record for every CDR3 protein. The sample lists about 76,000 distinct CDR3 sequences; around 11% were seen once. General study findings and limits: VDJdb matching, biased toward anti-spike CD8 responses, missed private and CD4 specificities.

V lost 4 bases to trimming and J lost 3 bases; unmatched junction nucleotides: 15. This CDR3 is 17 amino acids long. This clonotype came up a few times. The antigen is not known. The origin of this receptor is an adult who was a healthcare worker with PCR-confirmed SARS-CoV-2 infection or an uninfected control (not recorded which). The V gene is TRBV12-3 or TRBV12-4, the J gene TRBJ2-7; 7 bases match TRBD2. The specimen sequenced was whole blood. CDR3 coding DNA: TGTGCCAGCAGTTCGACCACTAAAAGCGGGGAAAACTACGAGCAGTACTTC. This sequence encodes CASSSTTKSGENYEQYF.